This T cell receptor (beta chain) was observed in a study of cytomegalovirus exposure and HLA in healthy donors. On this clone: Antigen unknown.

Researchers ran the PCR with 60 Vbeta and 13 Jbeta primers. Original analysis: There were around 80 million unique TCR beta chains by a later count, and about 11 million of them were shared. TCRdb's table, derived via immunoSEQ multiplex PCR, lists solely in-frame clones and lacks some. The V and J calls and clone size come from that table; D and trimming were worked out from the DNA. The sample lists roughly 150,000 clones; approximately 80% were seen once. Trimming removed 5 bases at V and 2 bases at J, with 15 bases between. Germline-derived CDR1 and CDR2 are SGHRS and YFSETQ. CDR3 length: 15 amino acids. Overall study results and limits: Previous analysis showed most TCR beta V segments were productive about 87% or about 30% of the time. Later analysis demonstrated an association between a missense DCLRE1C variant and TCR beta V- and J-gene trimming. The study flagged about 160 TCR beta chains as cytomegalovirus-associated.

The sequenced sample was PBMCs. This receptor was taken from a woman aged 18-29 years in good health and CMV-seronegative. The chain has TRBV5-1 and TRBJ2-3, with a possible D match to TRBD1 (6 bases). The CDR3 bases are TGCGCCAGCAGGTCTACAGGGCACCTCACAGATACGCAGTATTTT. Amino acid sequence: CASRSTGHLTDTQYF.